This T cell receptor (beta chain) was profiled in a study of glioma-infiltrating T cells after dendritic cell vaccination. Trimming removed 3 bases from V and 5 bases from J; junction bases left unmatched: 4. The germline CDR1 and CDR2 sequences are SGDLS and YYNGEE. The CDR3 has 15 residues. The repertoire was sequenced with immunoSEQ multiplex PCR; TCRdb's copy has only in-frame clones and lacks some. The table includes 75,000 to 95,000 clones, over 75% detected once. Time point given: after dendritic cell vaccination, including at tumor progression/relapse. This rearrangement joins TRBV9 to TRBJ2-4, with 11 bases that match TRBD2. The source was blood, collected after dendritic cell vaccination. The origin of this receptor is a human donor with glioblastoma. The CDR3 reads CASSAVGLAENIQYF. The CDR3, as DNA: TGTGCCAGCAGCGCAGTGGGACTAGCGGAAAACATTCAGTACTTC.